Listed below are T cell receptor beta chains from one sample, sequenced in a study of T cell responses to AZD1222 COVID-19 vaccine. This table comes from immunoSEQ multiplex PCR, and its TCRdb copy is limited to in-frame clones, with some not included. The sample has some 130,000 clones, 93% seen once. This sample comprised peripheral blood, obtained on day 0 of AZD1222 vaccination. These receptors originate from an adult in good health. Each CDR3 is given with its conserved first and last residue. D genes are given only for firm matches. Some rows have no size entry. The others give once, few or many, or a class for an expanded clone.

V gene: TRBV6-5
J gene: TRBJ2-7
clone size: once
D gene: TRBD2
CDR3 DNA: TGTGCCAGCAAATCTAGCGGGAGTAACGAGCAGTACTTC
CDR3 protein: CASKSSGSNEQYF

V gene: TRBV3-1/TRBV3-2
J gene: TRBJ2-1
clone size: -
D gene: TRBD2
CDR3 DNA: TGTGCCAGCAGCTGGACTAGCGGGAGGACCTACAATGAGCAGTTCTTC
CDR3 protein: CASSWTSGRTYNEQFF

V gene: TRBV29-1
J gene: TRBJ2-7
clone size: -
D gene: -
CDR3 DNA: TGCAGCGTTGAAGATCTGCTCTACGAGCAGTACTTC
CDR3 protein: CSVEDLLYEQYF

V gene: TRBV5-1
J gene: TRBJ2-1
clone size: -
D gene: TRBD1
CDR3 DNA: TGCGCCAGCACCCCGGATGGGACAGGGAATGAGCAGTTCTTC
CDR3 protein: CASTPDGTGNEQFF

V gene: TRBV4-2
J gene: TRBJ2-1
clone size: -
D gene: TRBD2
CDR3 DNA: TGTGCCAGCAGCCAGGATTATAGCGGGAGGGCCAATGAGCAGTTCTTC
CDR3 protein: CASSQDYSGRANEQFF

V gene: TRBV29-1
J gene: TRBJ1-2
clone size: once
D gene: -
CDR3 DNA: TGCAGCGTTGAGAGGGGAGGTTTCTATGGCTACACCTTC
CDR3 protein: CSVERGGFYGYTF

V gene: TRBV7-2
J gene: TRBJ1-1
clone size: -
D gene: -
CDR3 DNA: TGTGCCAGCAGCTTAGCGAGTCCAGGGGAGGACACTGAAGCTTTCTTT
CDR3 protein: CASSLASPGEDTEAFF

V gene: TRBV4-1
J gene: TRBJ2-1
clone size: -
D gene: -
CDR3 DNA: TGCGCCAGCAGCCGAGGAGGCGTAGTGTTATCCTACAATGAGCAGTTCTTC
CDR3 protein: CASSRGGVVLSYNEQFF

V gene: TRBV9
J gene: TRBJ2-4
clone size: -
D gene: -
CDR3 DNA: TGTGCCAGCAGCGTAGGCATATCCTTAGCCAAAAACATTCAGTACTTC
CDR3 protein: CASSVGISLAKNIQYF

V gene: TRBV5-1
J gene: TRBJ2-7
clone size: -
D gene: TRBD1
CDR3 DNA: TGCGCCAGCAGCACCTGGGACAGCACCTACGAGCAGTACTTC
CDR3 protein: CASSTWDSTYEQYF

V gene: TRBV25-1
J gene: TRBJ1-1
clone size: -
D gene: TRBD1
CDR3 DNA: TGTGCCAGCAGGACTGGGGCAGGGGGCACTGAAGCTTTCTTT
CDR3 protein: CASRTGAGGTEAFF

V gene: TRBV30
J gene: TRBJ2-1
clone size: -
D gene: TRBD2
CDR3 DNA: TGTGCCTGGAGGGATAGCGGGGATGAGCAGTTCTTC
CDR3 protein: CAWRDSGDEQFF

V gene: TRBV18
J gene: TRBJ1-1
clone size: -
D gene: -
CDR3 DNA: TGTGCCAGCTCACCATTGAGGAACACTGAAGCTTTCTTT
CDR3 protein: CASSPLRNTEAFF

V gene: TRBV24-1
J gene: TRBJ2-1
clone size: -
D gene: -
CDR3 DNA: TGTGCCACCTCGCCAGCCTCCTACAATGAGCAGTTCTTC
CDR3 protein: CATSPASYNEQFF

V gene: TRBV11-3
J gene: TRBJ2-7
clone size: -
D gene: TRBD2
CDR3 DNA: TGTGCCAGCAGCTTAGCCATGGGAGGGCCCTACGAGCAGTACTTC
CDR3 protein: CASSLAMGGPYEQYF

V gene: TRBV28
J gene: TRBJ2-1
clone size: -
D gene: TRBD2
CDR3 DNA: TGTGCCAGCACCCCCCCCAGCGGGGAGGATGAGCAGTTCTTC
CDR3 protein: CASTPPSGEDEQFF

V gene: TRBV10-3
J gene: TRBJ2-3
clone size: -
D gene: TRBD2
CDR3 DNA: TGTGCCATCAAGGCTAGCGGGAACACAGATACGCAGTATTTT
CDR3 protein: CAIKASGNTDTQYF

V gene: TRBV29-1
J gene: TRBJ2-2
clone size: -
D gene: TRBD1
CDR3 DNA: TGCAGCGTTGACAGGGGGCGCGGTCCCGGGGAGCTGTTTTTT
CDR3 protein: CSVDRGRGPGELFF

V gene: TRBV7-9
J gene: TRBJ1-3
clone size: -
D gene: -
CDR3 DNA: TGTGCCAGCAGCTTAAAGGGTTACTCTGGAAACACCATATATTTT
CDR3 protein: CASSLKGYSGNTIYF

V gene: TRBV11-2
J gene: TRBJ2-7
clone size: -
D gene: -
CDR3 DNA: TGTGCCAGCAGCTCGACGCGGTTGGGGATCCACGAGCAGTACTTC
CDR3 protein: CASSSTRLGIHEQYF

V gene: TRBV3-1/TRBV3-2
J gene: TRBJ2-7
clone size: -
D gene: -
CDR3 DNA: TGTGCCAGCAGCGCCCGTCACGAGCAGTACTTC
CDR3 protein: CASSARHEQYF

V gene: TRBV5-5
J gene: TRBJ1-1
clone size: -
D gene: -
CDR3 DNA: TGTGCCAGCAGCTTGGAAAGCTTGGGGCACACTGAAGCTTTCTTT
CDR3 protein: CASSLESLGHTEAFF

V gene: TRBV7-2
J gene: TRBJ1-2
clone size: once
D gene: -
CDR3 DNA: TGTGCCAGCAGCTCAGGGTGGGACAATAACTATGGCTACACCTTC
CDR3 protein: CASSSGWDNNYGYTF

V gene: TRBV7-3
J gene: TRBJ1-4
clone size: -
D gene: -
CDR3 DNA: TGTGCCAGCAGCTTAACGATTAGGGAGTACTTTGGAGAAAAACTGTTTTTT
CDR3 protein: CASSLTIREYFGEKLFF

V gene: TRBV9
J gene: TRBJ2-7
clone size: -
D gene: -
CDR3 DNA: TGTGCCAGCAGCGTATCTGGCAGGGGCGACGAGCAGTACTTC
CDR3 protein: CASSVSGRGDEQYF

V gene: TRBV18
J gene: TRBJ1-6
clone size: -
D gene: TRBD1
CDR3 DNA: TGTGCCAGCTCACTAGACAGGGTTGTGTCACCCCTCCACTTT
CDR3 protein: CASSLDRVVSPLHF

V gene: TRBV6-5
J gene: TRBJ1-5
clone size: -
D gene: -
CDR3 DNA: TGTGCCAGCAGTCCCGCAGGGGCAGAAGGACAGCCCCAGCATTTT
CDR3 protein: CASSPAGAEGQPQHF

V gene: TRBV18
J gene: TRBJ1-4
clone size: -
D gene: -
CDR3 DNA: TGTGCCAGCTCACGCGGGACCGCTAATGAAAAACTGTTTTTT
CDR3 protein: CASSRGTANEKLFF

V gene: TRBV11-2
J gene: TRBJ2-3
clone size: -
D gene: -
CDR3 DNA: TGTGCCAGCAGTTACACAGATACGCAGTATTTT
CDR3 protein: CASSYTDTQYF

V gene: TRBV5-6
J gene: TRBJ1-2
clone size: -
D gene: -
CDR3 DNA: TGTGCCAGCAGCTACCGGGACACTCAAACCTATGGCTACACCTTC
CDR3 protein: CASSYRDTQTYGYTF

V gene: TRBV28
J gene: TRBJ1-2
clone size: -
D gene: -
CDR3 DNA: TGTGCCAGCAGAGGGACGGACCCCGGATTCTTC
CDR3 protein: CASRGTDPGFF

V gene: TRBV5-4
J gene: TRBJ1-2
clone size: -
D gene: -
CDR3 DNA: TGTGCCAGCAGCTTGGATTGGGGTGGCTATGGCTACACCTTC
CDR3 protein: CASSLDWGGYGYTF

V gene: TRBV19
J gene: TRBJ2-2
clone size: once
D gene: TRBD1
CDR3 DNA: TGTGCCAGTAGTCCCGGGACAGGGTTCACCGGGGAGCTGTTTTTT
CDR3 protein: CASSPGTGFTGELFF

V gene: TRBV20-1
J gene: TRBJ1-5
clone size: once
D gene: -
CDR3 DNA: TGCAGTGCTAGTCGGGGGATCGGGAGCAATCAGCCCCAGCATTTT
CDR3 protein: CSASRGIGSNQPQHF

V gene: TRBV6-5
J gene: TRBJ2-6
clone size: -
D gene: -
CDR3 DNA: TGTGCCAGCAGAACCAGGGTTTTTGGGGCCAACGTCCTGACTTTC
CDR3 protein: CASRTRVFGANVLTF

V gene: TRBV5-1
J gene: TRBJ2-2
clone size: -
D gene: -
CDR3 DNA: TGCGCCAGCAGCACGAACACCGGGGAGCTGTTTTTT
CDR3 protein: CASSTNTGELFF

V gene: TRBV5-1
J gene: TRBJ2-2
clone size: -
D gene: -
CDR3 DNA: TGCGCCAGCAGCTTGGAACCGAGTTACACCGGGGAGCTGTTTTTT
CDR3 protein: CASSLEPSYTGELFF

V gene: TRBV5-6
J gene: TRBJ1-5
clone size: -
D gene: -
CDR3 DNA: TGTGCCAGCAGCTTTGGGGTCCCGACCTTCGGTCAGCCCCAGCATTTT
CDR3 protein: CASSFGVPTFGQPQHF

V gene: TRBV30
J gene: TRBJ1-2
clone size: -
D gene: TRBD1
CDR3 DNA: TGTGCCTGGAGTGGTGGAGGGGGCCAGGGCTACACCTTC
CDR3 protein: CAWSGGGGQGYTF

V gene: TRBV6-5
J gene: TRBJ1-1
clone size: -
D gene: -
CDR3 DNA: TGTGCCAGCAGTTACGCCCCAGGAAACACTGAAGCTTTCTTT
CDR3 protein: CASSYAPGNTEAFF

V gene: TRBV10-3
J gene: TRBJ2-7
clone size: once
D gene: -
CDR3 DNA: TGTGCCATCAGTGAGCGGGGCCCTTTGAACGAGCAGTACTTC
CDR3 protein: CAISERGPLNEQYF

V gene: TRBV2
J gene: TRBJ1-5
clone size: -
D gene: -
CDR3 DNA: TGTGCCAGCAGTGTGCGGGTACGTCAGCCCCAGCATTTT
CDR3 protein: CASSVRVRQPQHF

V gene: TRBV15
J gene: TRBJ1-5
clone size: -
D gene: TRBD1
CDR3 DNA: TGTGCCACCGGGACAGGGTACAATCAGCCCCAGCATTTT
CDR3 protein: CATGTGYNQPQHF

V gene: TRBV9
J gene: TRBJ2-3
clone size: -
D gene: TRBD2
CDR3 DNA: TGTGCCAGCAGCGTAGATGGACTAGCGGGAGCAATTACGCAGTATTTT
CDR3 protein: CASSVDGLAGAITQYF

V gene: TRBV28
J gene: TRBJ1-5
clone size: once
D gene: -
CDR3 DNA: TGTGCCAGCAGTCCCTCGGACGGTTATAGCAATCAGCCCCAGCATTTT
CDR3 protein: CASSPSDGYSNQPQHF

V gene: TRBV3-1/TRBV3-2
J gene: TRBJ2-1
clone size: -
D gene: -
CDR3 DNA: TGTGCCAGCAGCCCACCGAAGAGGTTCTACAATGAGCAGTTCTTC
CDR3 protein: CASSPPKRFYNEQFF

V gene: TRBV11-3
J gene: TRBJ1-2
clone size: -
D gene: -
CDR3 DNA: TGTGCCAGCAGCTTAACAGGAGGCTATGGCTACACCTTC
CDR3 protein: CASSLTGGYGYTF

V gene: TRBV2
J gene: TRBJ2-7
clone size: -
D gene: TRBD2
CDR3 DNA: TGTGCCAGCAGCGGGACTAGCGGGCGCTACGAGCAGTACTTC
CDR3 protein: CASSGTSGRYEQYF

V gene: TRBV9
J gene: TRBJ2-7
clone size: -
D gene: TRBD1
CDR3 DNA: TGTGCCAGCAGTGGTAGGTTGACAGGGACCGACGAGCAGTACTTC
CDR3 protein: CASSGRLTGTDEQYF

V gene: TRBV10-2
J gene: TRBJ2-7
clone size: -
D gene: -
CDR3 DNA: TGCGCCAGCAGGTCGGGACCGAGGAGCTCCTACGAGCAGTACTTC
CDR3 protein: CASRSGPRSSYEQYF

V gene: TRBV5-1
J gene: TRBJ1-6
clone size: -
D gene: -
CDR3 DNA: TGCGCCAGCAGCTTAACGGGGTCCTATAATTCACCCCTCCACTTT
CDR3 protein: CASSLTGSYNSPLHF

V gene: TRBV19
J gene: TRBJ1-2
clone size: once
D gene: TRBD1
CDR3 DNA: TGTGCCAGTAGTATAACAGGGGGCACCTATGGCTACACCTTC
CDR3 protein: CASSITGGTYGYTF

V gene: TRBV19
J gene: TRBJ2-1
clone size: -
D gene: -
CDR3 DNA: TGTGCCAGTAGTATAGGGAAGGGACGCTCCTACAATGAGCAGTTCTTC
CDR3 protein: CASSIGKGRSYNEQFF

V gene: TRBV6-2/TRBV6-3
J gene: TRBJ2-3
clone size: -
D gene: -
CDR3 DNA: TGTGCCAGCAGTTACGCCCGAGATACGCAGTATTTT
CDR3 protein: CASSYARDTQYF

V gene: TRBV4-1
J gene: TRBJ2-1
clone size: -
D gene: TRBD2
CDR3 DNA: TGCGCCAGCAGCCAACCACTAGCGGGGCCTGAGCAGTTCTTC
CDR3 protein: CASSQPLAGPEQFF

V gene: TRBV28
J gene: TRBJ1-5
clone size: -
D gene: -
CDR3 DNA: TGTGCCAGCAGTTTACGGGGGGTAGGAAATCAGCCCCAGCATTTT
CDR3 protein: CASSLRGVGNQPQHF

V gene: TRBV5-6
J gene: TRBJ2-3
clone size: -
D gene: -
CDR3 DNA: TGTGCCAGCAGCTTGATTTTGTATTCTGATACGCAGTATTTT
CDR3 protein: CASSLILYSDTQYF

V gene: TRBV4-1
J gene: TRBJ2-3
clone size: -
D gene: -
CDR3 DNA: TGCGCCAGCAGCCAAGGAACCCTCTCCCGTCGCGATACGCAGTATTTT
CDR3 protein: CASSQGTLSRRDTQYF

V gene: TRBV5-6
J gene: TRBJ1-2
clone size: -
D gene: -
CDR3 DNA: TGTGCCAGCAGCTTGGACAGGGTGGGATATGGCTACACCTTC
CDR3 protein: CASSLDRVGYGYTF

V gene: TRBV7-9
J gene: TRBJ1-2
clone size: -
D gene: -
CDR3 DNA: TGTGCCAGCAGCTTAACGGGCGGACCCTTCTACTATGGCTACACCTTC
CDR3 protein: CASSLTGGPFYYGYTF